Listed below are T cell receptor beta chains from one sample, sequenced in a study of Tregs in tolerant kidney transplant recipients. Measured with immunoSEQ multiplex PCR; TCRdb has only the in-frame clones, and not every one. The table shows some 250,000 clones, with roughly four fifths occurring only once. Specimen: CD4+ T cells from blood. These receptors all stem from a human donor in good health. CDR3s include the opening cysteine and the closing phenylalanine or tryptophan. D genes are given only for firm matches. Where a row states a size, it is once, few, many or the class of an expanded clone; other rows omit it.

j_gene,abundance,d_gene,v_gene,CDR3aa,CDR3nt
TRBJ2-4,once,.,TRBV5-1,CASGGLGGDIQYF,TGCGCCAGCGGGGGCCTGGGTGGGGACATTCAGTACTTC
TRBJ2-7,.,TRBD2,TRBV18,CATGTSSYEQYF,TGTGCTACCGGGACTAGCTCCTACGAGCAGTACTTC
TRBJ1-1,.,.,TRBV19,CASSPLGGGNTEAFF,TGTGCCAGTAGTCCTCTGGGAGGAGGGAACACTGAAGCTTTCTTT
TRBJ2-3,.,TRBD2,TRBV5-1,CASRLGLAGYSTDTQYF,TGCGCCAGCAGACTGGGACTAGCGGGATATAGCACAGATACGCAGTATTTT
TRBJ1-1,.,.,TRBV18,CASSHFKQQNTEAFF,TGTGCCAGCTCCCACTTCAAACAGCAGAACACTGAAGCTTTCTTT
TRBJ1-2,.,TRBD1,TRBV28,CASTLGDRGNYGYTF,TGTGCCAGCACCCTCGGGGACAGGGGGAACTATGGCTACACCTTC
TRBJ1-6,.,.,TRBV9,CASTPGAENSPLHF,TGTGCCAGCACGCCCGGGGCGGAAAACTCACCCCTCCACTTT
TRBJ1-2,.,TRBD1,TRBV5-1,CASSFTGVDGYTF,TGCGCCAGCAGTTTCACAGGGGTGGATGGCTACACCTTC
TRBJ2-7,.,.,TRBV15,CATSPDPQGDEQYF,TGTGCCACGAGCCCGGACCCTCAAGGAGACGAGCAGTACTTC
TRBJ2-7,.,TRBD1,TRBV25-1,CASSPAGTGTSYEQYF,TGTGCCAGCAGTCCGGCCGGGACAGGGACCTCCTACGAGCAGTACTTC
TRBJ2-7,.,.,TRBV7-8,CASSFGTVTYEQYF,TGTGCCAGCAGCTTCGGGACCGTAACCTACGAGCAGTACTTC
TRBJ2-7,once,TRBD2,TRBV5-1,CASRRPSGPYEQYF,TGCGCCAGCAGACGGCCTAGCGGCCCTTACGAGCAGTACTTC